These T cell receptor beta chains were read from a single sample in a study of T cell repertoires in cytomegalovirus infection. Each CDR3 protein gets one entry after TCRdb re-called the reads with MiXCR. The sample shows roughly 800,000 distinct CDR3 sequences, almost 30% of them seen only once. These TCRs' antigens remain unknown. This specimen was cultured CD8+ T cells from PBMCs, taken from culture after CMV antigen stimulation. These receptors were obtained from a human donor in good health (CMV status not recorded). Some clones in this sample may be carry-over from other donors' samples. Each CDR3 is given with its conserved first and last residue. A D gene is named only where the DNA matches it firmly. Not every row has a clone size; where given, it reads once, few, many or a size class.

V,size,J,D,CDR3,DNA
TRBV7-9,NA,TRBJ2-2,TRBD2,CASSSTSGGTTNTGELFF,TGTGCCAGCAGCTCGACTAGCGGGGGAACCACGAACACCGGGGAGCTGTTTTTT
TRBV7-9,NA,TRBJ1-1,TRBD1,CASSLDHLDQGAKTEAFF,TGTGCCAGCAGCTTAGACCACCTAGATCAGGGGGCAAAAACTGAAGCTTTCTTT
TRBV14,few,TRBJ2-2,NA,CASSQEAQKNTGELFF,TGTGCCAGCAGCCAAGAAGCTCAGAAGAACACCGGGGAGCTGTTTTTT
TRBV5-6,NA,TRBJ2-7,NA,CASSPDGEYYEQYF,TGTGCCAGCAGCCCGGACGGAGAATACTACGAGCAGTACTTC
TRBV6-1,NA,TRBJ1-3,NA,CASSRGRSPGNTIYF,TGTGCCAGCAGTCGCGGACGAAGCCCTGGAAACACCATATATTTT
TRBV10-2,NA,TRBJ2-7,NA,CASSEGPTYEQYF,TGCGCCAGCAGTGAGGGACCCACCTACGAGCAGTACTTC
TRBV7-9,NA,TRBJ2-3,TRBD1,CASSLVGQGDTDTQYF,TGTGCCAGCAGCTTGGTTGGACAGGGGGACACAGATACGCAGTATTTT
TRBV15,few,TRBJ2-5,NA,CATSQDQETQYF,TGTGCCACCAGCCAGGACCAAGAGACCCAGTACTTC
TRBV24-1,NA,TRBJ2-3,TRBD2,CATSDLGTSGTDTQYF,TGTGCCACCAGTGACCTCGGGACTAGCGGCACAGATACGCAGTATTTT
TRBV12-3/TRBV12-4,NA,TRBJ2-7,TRBD1,CASSLHRGPYEQYF,TGTGCCAGCAGTCTCCACAGGGGCCCCTACGAGCAGTACTTC
TRBV12-3/TRBV12-4,few,TRBJ1-2,TRBD1,CASSLGTGGFYYGYTF,TGTGCCAGCAGTCTAGGGACAGGGGGCTTCTACTATGGCTACACCTTC
TRBV7-9,many,TRBJ2-2,NA,CASSLSALQNTGELFF,TGTGCCAGCAGCTTAAGCGCTTTACAGAACACCGGGGAGCTGTTTTTT
TRBV5-1,NA,TRBJ1-1,NA,CASSPRLGSKHEAFF,TGCGCCAGCAGCCCCCGGTTGGGGTCCAAACATGAAGCTTTCTTT
TRBV12-3/TRBV12-4,NA,TRBJ2-7,TRBD1,CASSPSGQHPYEQYF,TGTGCCAGCAGTCCGTCGGGACAGCATCCCTACGAGCAGTACTTC
TRBV4-3,few,TRBJ1-1,NA,CASSLKLDRGDTEAFF,TGCGCCAGCAGCCTCAAACTAGATAGAGGGGACACTGAAGCTTTCTTT
TRBV7-6,many,TRBJ2-5,NA,CASSASGEKTQYF,TGTGCCAGCAGCGCCTCCGGGGAAAAGACCCAGTACTTC
TRBV12-3/TRBV12-4,NA,TRBJ1-1,NA,CASTLGGLNTEAFF,TGTGCCAGCACTTTGGGGGGGCTTAACACTGAAGCTTTCTTT
TRBV6-1,NA,TRBJ2-7,NA,CASSPDRRGYEQYF,TGTGCCAGCAGTCCGGACAGGAGGGGCTACGAGCAGTACTTC
TRBV9,few,TRBJ2-1,NA,CASSGRRGHNEQFF,TGTGCCAGCAGCGGACGACGGGGGCACAATGAGCAGTTCTTC
TRBV5-4,few,TRBJ2-1,NA,CASSLKGLSNEQFF,TGTGCCAGCAGCTTGAAAGGCCTTAGCAATGAGCAGTTCTTC
TRBV10-2,few,TRBJ1-1,TRBD1,CASSEDRATEAFF,TGCGCCAGCAGTGAGGACAGGGCAACTGAAGCTTTCTTT
TRBV10-3,NA,TRBJ1-2,NA,CAISGGSGFRLAQGWDGYTF,TGTGCCATCAGTGGGGGTTCGGGTTTTCGACTCGCACAGGGATGGGATGGCTACACCTTC
TRBV20-1,NA,TRBJ1-5,NA,CSARDRGDYQPQHF,TGCAGTGCTAGAGATAGGGGGGACTATCAGCCCCAGCATTTT
TRBV5-4,NA,TRBJ2-1,TRBD1,CASSHGTGGYNEQFF,TGTGCCAGCAGCCACGGGACAGGGGGGTACAATGAGCAGTTCTTC
TRBV20-1,NA,TRBJ2-1,TRBD2,CSAPPSGGPYNEQFF,TGCAGTGCTCCTCCTAGCGGGGGGCCCTACAATGAGCAGTTCTTC
TRBV27,few,TRBJ1-1,NA,CASSLLGGRDTEAFF,TGTGCCAGCAGTTTATTGGGGGGAAGGGACACTGAAGCTTTCTTT
TRBV11-2,few,TRBJ2-6,TRBD1,CASSFPTGTGPSGANVLTF,TGTGCCAGCAGCTTCCCTACCGGGACAGGGCCCTCTGGGGCCAACGTCCTGACTTTC
TRBV10-2,many,TRBJ1-2,NA,CASTQSAYYGYTF,TGCGCCAGCACCCAATCTGCCTACTATGGCTACACCTTC
TRBV10-3,NA,TRBJ2-1,NA,CAVADSSSYNEQFF,TGTGCCGTTGCGGACAGCAGCTCCTACAATGAGCAGTTCTTC
TRBV27,NA,TRBJ2-5,TRBD2,CASRLAGRNLETQYF,TGTGCCAGCAGATTAGCGGGGCGGAATTTAGAGACCCAGTACTTC
TRBV11-2,NA,TRBJ2-2,NA,CATSPDGTGELFF,TGTGCCACCTCCCCGGACGGCACCGGGGAGCTGTTTTTT
TRBV12-3/TRBV12-4,NA,TRBJ2-7,TRBD1,CATSGQVFDEQYF,TGTGCCACCTCGGGACAGGTATTCGACGAGCAGTACTTC
TRBV12-3/TRBV12-4,few,TRBJ2-2,NA,CASNNREETGELFF,TGTGCCAGCAATAACAGGGAGGAGACCGGGGAGCTGTTTTTT
TRBV27,NA,TRBJ1-2,NA,CASSFRSSGGQDGYTF,TGTGCCAGCAGTTTTCGTTCGTCTGGGGGGCAGGATGGCTACACCTTC
TRBV27,NA,TRBJ1-5,NA,CASTGGVQPQHF,TGTGCCAGCACAGGTGGGGTTCAGCCCCAGCATTTT
TRBV7-9,few,TRBJ2-1,NA,CASRPMTSPHNEQFF,TGTGCCAGCAGACCGATGACCAGCCCTCACAATGAGCAGTTCTTC
TRBV12-3/TRBV12-4,many,TRBJ1-5,TRBD1,CASSRRDRGVNQPQHF,TGTGCCAGCAGCCGCCGGGACAGGGGAGTCAATCAGCCCCAGCATTTT